The present T cell receptor (beta chain) was sequenced within a study of PD-L1 blockade in urothelial cancer. About the research overall: Bladder-origin urothelial cancer in males covered about 90% of the roughly 30 patients. Study patients had been treated with 0 to 3 previous chemotherapy regimens. Study-level findings and limits: More expansion of tumor-associated blood clones, seen at 3 weeks, marked durable-benefit patients.

This clone has just a few counts. Antigen: not known. This CDR3 has 15 residues. The germline V gene has CDR1 MNHGY and CDR2 SAAAGT. With V trimmed by 6 bases and J by 8 bases, 12 bases remained unmatched. The table came from immunoSEQ multiplex PCR; TCRdb's copy has only in-frame clones and leaves some out. The table includes 1,500 to 2,000 clones, about 33% detected once. The TCR sequence derives from a man in his sixties with urothelial cancer. The chain recombines TRBV6-8 with TRBJ2-1; 8 nucleotides line up with TRBD1. The material was tumor tissue, obtained before atezolizumab (anti-PD-L1) treatment. CDR3 region: CASSLRQGSLDEQFF. CDR3 coding DNA: TGTGCCAGCAGCCTACGACAGGGGTCCCTCGATGAGCAGTTCTTC.